Listed here are 30 T cell receptor beta chains from one sample, sequenced in a study of cytomegalovirus exposure and HLA in healthy donors. PCR used 60 Vbeta primers and 13 Jbeta primers. Here immunoSEQ multiplex PCR was the method, and the copy in TCRdb shows in-frame clones only, minus some. Of under 200,000 clones listed, 60% to 80% are singletons. Material for sequencing was PBMCs. All receptors come from a man over 45 in good health and CMV-seropositive.

The chain is built from TRBV5-1 and TRBJ2-4, with 10 bases matching TRBD1. This CDR3 comprises 13 residues. Germline CDR1 and CDR2: SGHRS and YFSETQ. V lost 7 bases to trimming and J lost 5 bases; unmatched junction nucleotides: 3. The CDR3 nucleotides are TGCGCCAGCGGACAGGGGGGGGAAAACATTCAGTACTTC. This gives the protein CASGQGGENIQYF.

The J gene is TRBJ1-2, the V gene TRBV7-8; no definite D call. CDR3 length: 15 amino acids. Trimming cost V 5 bases and J 3 bases, with 16 bases left between them. Germline V gene lookup returns CDR1 SGHVS and CDR2 FQNEAQ. CDR3 nucleotide sequence: TGTGCCAGCAGCCTTTGGACGGAGGGCTACTATGGCTACACCTTC. It yields the protein CASSLWTEGYYGYTF.

The chain recombines TRBV9 with TRBJ1-2; tentative D call: TRBD1 (5 bases). The germline V gene has CDR1 SGDLS and CDR2 YYNGEE. Trimming removed 3 bases from V and 5 bases from J, with 11 bases in between. The CDR3 totals 13 residues. The CDR3 DNA reads TGTGCCAGCAGCGGAGACAGCTATTATGGCTACACCTTC. Residues: CASSGDSYYGYTF.

This chain uses TRBV14 with TRBJ1-4; the match to TRBD1 covers 8 bases. The CDR3 contains 16 residues. Germline CDR1 reads SGHDN; CDR2 reads FVKESK. V dropped 0 bases and J dropped 8; count of bases not matched to a gene: 8. CDR3 nucleotide sequence: TGTGCCAGCAGCCAAGACCCAGGGGGCGCCCAGGAAAAACTGTTTTTT. Its protein is CASSQDPGGAQEKLFF.

J is TRBJ1-1 and V is TRBV19, with D hard to call. CDR3 length: 12 residues. V lost 7 bases and J 1 base, leaving 7 bases between the germline ends. CDR1 and CDR2 from the germline V gene are LNHDA and SQIVND (reference sequence). The CDR3 region is CASIFGNTEAFF. For the CDR3, the DNA is TGTGCCAGTATTTTCGGGAACACTGAAGCTTTCTTT.

V gene TRBV11-2 combines with J gene TRBJ1-2; D may be TRBD1 (5 bases). Germline CDR1 is SGHAT and CDR2 is FQNNGV. The CDR3 sequence is 16 residues long. Deletions cut 0 bases from V and 7 bases from J, with 18 bases between. DNA for the CDR3: TGTGCCAGCAGCTTAGACGCCGGGACTGCTATTATTGGCTACACCTTC. This codes for CASSLDAGTAIIGYTF. The full variable domain, its missing parts supplied by reference TRBV11-2 and TRBJ1-2, is EAGVAQSPRYKIIEKRQSVAFWCNPISGHATLYWYQQILGQGPKLLIQFQNNGVVDDSQLPKDRFSAERLKGVDSTLKIQPAKLEDSAVYLCASSLDAGTAIIGYTFGSGTRLTVV.

The chain has TRBV7-2 and TRBJ1-3, with D possibly TRBD1 on 5 matching bases. Trimming shortened V by 5 bases and J by 0 bases, and 14 bases separated the two germline ends. Germline CDR1 SGHTA, CDR2 FQGNSA. The length of the CDR3 is 16 residues. The CDR3 sequence is CASSITGLNSGNTIYF. As DNA, the CDR3 is TGTGCCAGCAGCATAACAGGTCTCAACTCTGGAAACACCATATATTTT.

The rearrangement uses TRBV28 and TRBJ2-1; 12 positions agree with TRBD2. Looked up from germline, CDR1 is MDHEN and CDR2 is SYDVKM. V trimming: 9 bases; J trimming: 7 bases; junction bases outside the gene matches: 10. CDR3 length: 15 amino acids. CDR3 amino acids: CASRTASGGANEQFF. The CDR3 DNA reads TGTGCCAGTCGAACGGCTAGCGGGGGGGCGAATGAGCAGTTCTTC. Using reference TRBV28 and TRBJ2-1 for the parts outside the CDR3, the full variable domain is DVKVTQSSRYLVKRTGEKVFLECVQDMDHENMFWYRQDPGLGLRLIYFSYDVKMKEKGDIPEGYSVSREKKERFSLILESASTNQTSMYLCASRTASGGANEQFFGPGTRLTVL.

This rearrangement joins TRBV5-1 to TRBJ2-3; 9 positions match TRBD1. After removal of 4 bases from V and 4 bases from J, the junction contained 10 bases not matched to a gene. CDR3 size: 16 residues. The V gene's germline CDR1 is SGHRS and CDR2 YFSETQ. CDR3 coding DNA: TGCGCCAGCAGCGCGTCCTACAGGGGGCAGGCAGATACGCAGTATTTT. Translated, it gives CASSASYRGQADTQYF.

This sequence joins TRBV11-2 and TRBJ2-1; 8 nucleotides align to TRBD1. The CDR3 runs to 19 residues. Germline lookup yields CDR1 SGHAT and CDR2 FQNNGV. J was trimmed by 3 bases and V by 0 bases; bases with no gene match: 13. The CDR3 sequence is CASSLEGLVGQGNYNEQFF. CDR3 sequence (DNA): TGTGCCAGCAGCTTAGAGGGCCTCGTCGGACAGGGCAACTACAATGAGCAGTTCTTC.

This rearrangement joins TRBV19 to TRBJ1-5, with 7 positions matching TRBD1. V dropped 9 bases and J dropped 4; count of bases not matched to a gene: 6. The CDR3 sequence is 13 residues long. Germline loops: CDR1 LNHDA, CDR2 SQIVND (reference sequence). The CDR3: CASRTGINQPQHF. CDR3 nucleotide sequence: TGTGCCAGCCGGACAGGAATAAATCAGCCCCAGCATTTT.

This chain connects TRBV28 to TRBJ1-5; the D gene is possibly TRBD1 (5 bases). This CDR3 region has 14 residues. Between the trimmed V and J ends, which lost 6 bases and 1 base, there was a span of 10 bases. Germline CDR1 is MDHEN and CDR2 is SYDVKM. This CDR3 is CASRDSVSNQPQHF. The CDR3 DNA reads TGTGCCAGCAGAGACAGCGTCAGCAATCAGCCCCAGCATTTT.

The V call is TRBV6-1, the J call TRBJ2-2; TRBD2 matches at 7 bases. V shed 5 bases and J 7 bases; nucleotides not matched to a gene: 4. From germline, CDR1 is MNHNS and CDR2 SASEGT. The CDR3 runs to 13 residues. CDR3: CASSKRGIGELFF. CDR3 coding DNA: TGTGCCAGCAGTAAGCGGGGCATCGGGGAGCTGTTTTTT.

The gene calls are TRBV6-1 and TRBJ1-6; 7 positions agree with TRBD1. CDR1 is MNHNS, CDR2 SASEGT, per germline. V lost 6 bases to trimming and J lost 7 bases; unmatched junction nucleotides: 9. The CDR3 runs to 15 residues. CDR3 amino acids: CASRFEGTANSPLHF. CDR3 sequence (DNA): TGTGCCAGCAGGTTTGAGGGGACAGCGAATTCACCCCTCCACTTT.

V usage is TRBV18 and J usage is TRBJ1-1; 8 nucleotides match TRBD1. V shed 5 bases and J 5 bases; nucleotides not matched to a gene: 10. The CDR3 length is 15 residues. Germline V lookup: CDR1 KGHSH, CDR2 LQKENI. DNA of the CDR3: TGTGCCAGCTCAGTTGAGGTCCAGGGGGCTACTGAAGCTTTCTTT. Translating it yields CASSVEVQGATEAFF.

This clone was observed a handful of times. The chain has TRBV5-1 and TRBJ2-5; 13 nucleotides align to TRBD2. Germline CDR1 is SGHRS and CDR2 is YFSETQ. The CDR3 runs 18 residues. V was pared by 3 bases and J by 0 bases, with 8 bases of the junction left unmatched. The CDR3 loop is CASSSGTSGDLYQETQYF. The CDR3 nucleotides are TGCGCCAGCAGCTCAGGGACTAGCGGGGACCTGTACCAAGAGACCCAGTACTTC.

The chain recombines TRBV5-5 with TRBJ1-4, with D possibly TRBD1 on 6 matching bases. Per germline, CDR1 SGHKS and CDR2 YYEKEE (reference sequence). V was clipped by 4 bases and J by 0 bases, with 10 bases between them. This CDR3 spans 15 amino acids. The DNA of the CDR3 is TGTGCCAGCAGCCCAAGGACAGCAACTAATGAAAAACTGTTTTTT. As protein: CASSPRTATNEKLFF.

This chain uses TRBV15 with TRBJ2-7; 11 bases line up with TRBD1. V lost 4 bases, J lost 5 bases, and 7 bases stayed unmatched. CDR1 and CDR2 (germline): LNHNV, YYDKDF (reference sequence). The CDR3 sequence is 15 residues long. This CDR3 reads CATSKGGQGVHEQYF. In DNA form, the CDR3 reads TGTGCCACCAGCAAGGGGGGACAGGGGGTCCACGAGCAGTACTTC.

V gene TRBV29-1 combines with J gene TRBJ1-1, with D possibly matching TRBD1 (5 bases). V was shortened by 5 bases and J by 6 bases, with 16 bases between the two germline ends. Germline V lookup: CDR1 SQVTM, CDR2 ANQGSEA. The CDR3 contains 13 residues. CDR3 loop: CSVNNGAGSEAFF. CDR3 in DNA: TGCAGCGTTAATAATGGGGCAGGCTCTGAAGCTTTCTTT. The full variable domain, completed using reference TRBV29-1 and TRBJ1-1, is SAVISQKPSRDICQRGTSLTIQCQVDSQVTMMFWYRQQPGQSLTLIATANQGSEATYESGFVIDKFPISRPNLTFSTLTVSNMSPEDSSIYLCSVNNGAGSEAFFGQGTRLTVV.

This clone was found a few times. The chain is built from TRBV7-2 and TRBJ2-7, with 15 bases fitting TRBD2. Per germline, CDR1 SGHTA and CDR2 FQGNSA. The CDR3 runs to 19 residues. Trimming at V came to 3 bases and at J to 0 bases, leaving 9 bases not matched to a gene. CDR3 sequence reads: CASSFLTGTSGGISYEQYF. In DNA form, the CDR3 reads TGTGCCAGCAGCTTCCTGACCGGGACTAGCGGGGGGATCTCCTACGAGCAGTACTTC.

The chain carries TRBV7-2 and TRBJ1-5, with 7 bases fitting TRBD1. The CDR3 is 13 amino acids. The V segment lost 1 base and the J segment 15 bases; nucleotides outside the gene matches: 9. Germline CDR1 is SGHTA and CDR2 is FQGNSA. The CDR3 DNA is TGTGCCAGCAGCTTAGGGGAGGCAGGGGGATTGCATTTT. It yields the protein CASSLGEAGGLHF.

This clone was recorded once. The chain links TRBV6-6 to TRBJ2-3; D may be TRBD1 (5 bases). This CDR3 spans 14 amino acids. Trimming pared 6 bases from V and 4 bases from J, leaving 14 bases between. Germline CDR1 and CDR2: MNHNY and SVGAGI (reference sequence). The CDR3 spells CASRPSGSSDTQYF. DNA of the CDR3: TGTGCCAGCAGACCTTCAGGGTCGTCAGATACGCAGTATTTT.

CDR3 sequence reads: CASNLGLAGGPNTQYF. The CDR3 bases are TGTGCCAGCAACCTCGGACTAGCGGGGGGGCCAAATACGCAGTATTTT. V and J are TRBV9 and TRBJ2-3; 15 nucleotides align to TRBD2. CDR3 length: 16 amino acids. V was clipped by 6 bases and J by 7 bases; unmatched bases: 9. The germline V gene has CDR1 SGDLS and CDR2 YYNGEE.

The chain is built from TRBV7-9 and TRBJ2-5; a weak D match, TRBD1 (6 bases). This CDR3 is built from 17 residues. Germline CDR1 is SEHNR and CDR2 is FQNEAQ (reference sequence). V was trimmed by 5 bases and J by 5 bases, leaving 24 bases between them. CDR3 sequence: CASSRIEGVPEMETQYF. The CDR3 DNA is TGTGCCAGCAGCCGTATTGAGGGGGTCCCCGAAATGGAGACCCAGTACTTC.

The chain joins TRBV7-9 to TRBJ1-2; no clear D. Germline CDR1 reads SEHNR; CDR2 reads FQNEAQ (reference sequence). The CDR3 consists of 14 residues. Deletions cut 5 bases from V and 6 bases from J, with 16 bases between. The CDR3 DNA is TGTGCCAGCAGCCCTAGGGCGGCCGGGGATGGCTACACCTTC. Translated: CASSPRAAGDGYTF.

The V and J genes are TRBV5-1 and TRBJ2-7; D is perhaps TRBD2 (6 bases). Between the trimmed V and J ends, which lost 4 bases and 0 bases, there was a span of 20 bases. The CDR3 has 17 amino acids. Germline CDR1 SGHRS, CDR2 YFSETQ. The CDR3 here is CASSPAYSAGLSYEQYF. CDR3 coding DNA: TGCGCCAGCAGCCCGGCGTATTCGGCGGGGCTCTCCTACGAGCAGTACTTC.

V usage is TRBV5-6 and J usage is TRBJ2-5; D perhaps matches TRBD2 (5 bases). The length of the CDR3 is 14 residues. Between the trimmed V and J ends, which lost 4 bases and 1 base, there was a span of 11 bases. Germline V lookup: CDR1 SGHDT, CDR2 YYEEEE. CDR3 nucleotides: TGTGCCAGCAGCCACCGGGAAACCCAAGAGACCCAGTACTTC. Translation gives CASSHRETQETQYF.

The chain links TRBV11-2 to TRBJ2-3; D gene uncertain. Looked up from germline, CDR1 is SGHAT and CDR2 is FQNNGV. V lost 2 bases and J lost 6, with 6 bases in between. The CDR3 sequence is 12 residues long. The DNA of the CDR3 is TGTGCCAGCAGCTTATGGCGGGATACGCAGTATTTT. Its translation: CASSLWRDTQYF.

The V and J genes are TRBV5-5 and TRBJ2-3, with 8 nucleotides matching TRBD2. Germline lookup yields CDR1 SGHKS and CDR2 YYEKEE (reference sequence). The CDR3 loop spans 19 amino acids. The J segment lost 3 bases and the V segment lost 2 bases, leaving 17 bases of the junction unmatched. The CDR3 loop reads CASSLSPPGGVGRTDTQYF. CDR3 sequence (DNA): TGTGCCAGCAGCTTATCTCCCCCCGGGGGGGTTGGGCGGACAGATACGCAGTATTTT.

The chain has TRBV7-2 and TRBJ1-6; D unclear. Trimming stripped 8 bases from V and 8 bases from J, with 22 bases between. The CDR3 sequence is 16 residues long. CDR1 is SGHTA, CDR2 FQGNSA, per germline. Written as DNA, the CDR3 is TGTGCCAGCTCCTACTCCACCCCGGGAGCACATTCACCCCTCCACTTT. Its protein is CASSYSTPGAHSPLHF. Variable domain in full (rest from reference TRBV7-2 and TRBJ1-6): GAGVSQSPSNKVTEKGKDVELRCDPISGHTALYWYRQSLGQGLEFLIYFQGNSAPDKSGLPSDRFSAERTGGSVSTLTIQRTQQEDSAVYLCASSYSTPGAHSPLHFGNGTRLTVT.